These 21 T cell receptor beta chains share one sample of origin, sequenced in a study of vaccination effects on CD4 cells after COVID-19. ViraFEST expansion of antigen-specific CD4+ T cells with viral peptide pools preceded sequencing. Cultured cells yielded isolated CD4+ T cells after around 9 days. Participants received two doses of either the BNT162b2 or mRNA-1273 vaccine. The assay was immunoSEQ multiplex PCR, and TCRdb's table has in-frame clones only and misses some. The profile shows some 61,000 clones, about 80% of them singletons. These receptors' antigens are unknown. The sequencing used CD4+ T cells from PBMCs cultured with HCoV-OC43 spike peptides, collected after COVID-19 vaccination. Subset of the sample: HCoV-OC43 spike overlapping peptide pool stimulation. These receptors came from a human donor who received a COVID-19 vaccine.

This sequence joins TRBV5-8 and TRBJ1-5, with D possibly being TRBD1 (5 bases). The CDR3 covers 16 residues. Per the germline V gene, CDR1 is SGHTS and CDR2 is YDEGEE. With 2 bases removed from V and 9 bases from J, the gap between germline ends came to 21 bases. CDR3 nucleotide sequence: TGTGCCAGCAGCTTTGGGGACGGGGTAGGATTGAGGCCCCAGCATTTT. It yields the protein CASSFGDGVGLRPQHF.

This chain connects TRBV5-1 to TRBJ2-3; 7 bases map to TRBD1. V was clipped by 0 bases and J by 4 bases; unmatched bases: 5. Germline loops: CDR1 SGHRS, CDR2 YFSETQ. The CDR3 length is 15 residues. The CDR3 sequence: CASSLDRGEADTQYF. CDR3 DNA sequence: TGCGCCAGCAGCTTGGACAGGGGAGAGGCAGATACGCAGTATTTT.

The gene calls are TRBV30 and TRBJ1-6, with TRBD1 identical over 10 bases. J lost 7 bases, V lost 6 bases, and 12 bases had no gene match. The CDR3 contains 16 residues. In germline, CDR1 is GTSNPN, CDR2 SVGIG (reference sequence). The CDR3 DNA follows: TGTGCCTGCCGGTTATCTGACAGGGGGCGGAATTCACCCCTCCACTTT. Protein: CACRLSDRGRNSPLHF.

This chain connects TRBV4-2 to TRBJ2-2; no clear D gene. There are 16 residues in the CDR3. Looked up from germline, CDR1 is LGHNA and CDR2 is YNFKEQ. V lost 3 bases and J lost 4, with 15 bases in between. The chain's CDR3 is CASSQPGEGSTGELFF. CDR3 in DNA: TGTGCCAGCAGCCAGCCCGGAGAAGGGTCCACCGGGGAGCTGTTTTTT.

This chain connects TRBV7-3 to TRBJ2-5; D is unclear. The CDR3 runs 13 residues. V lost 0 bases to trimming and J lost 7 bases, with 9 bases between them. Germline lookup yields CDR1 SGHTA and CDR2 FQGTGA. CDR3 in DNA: TGTGCCAGCAGCTTAACGCAAGGTGGGACCCAGTACTTC. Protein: CASSLTQGGTQYF.

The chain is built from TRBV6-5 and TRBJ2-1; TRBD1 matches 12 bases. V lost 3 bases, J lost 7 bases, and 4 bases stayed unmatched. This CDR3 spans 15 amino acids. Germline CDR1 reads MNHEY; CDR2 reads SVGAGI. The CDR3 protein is CASSYRDRGLNEQFF. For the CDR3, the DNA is TGTGCCAGCAGTTATAGGGACAGGGGGCTTAATGAGCAGTTCTTC.

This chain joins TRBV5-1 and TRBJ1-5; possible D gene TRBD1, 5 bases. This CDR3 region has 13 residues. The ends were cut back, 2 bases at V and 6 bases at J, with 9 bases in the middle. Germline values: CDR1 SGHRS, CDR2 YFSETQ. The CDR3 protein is CASSLMGGQPQHF. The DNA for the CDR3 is TGCGCCAGCAGCTTAATGGGGGGTCAGCCCCAGCATTTT.

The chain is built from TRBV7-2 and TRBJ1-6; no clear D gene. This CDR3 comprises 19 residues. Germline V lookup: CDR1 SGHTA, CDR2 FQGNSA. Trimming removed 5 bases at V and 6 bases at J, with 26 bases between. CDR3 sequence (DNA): TGTGCCAGCAGCCCCAAACCGACGTACCTTTTATTGAGTAATTCACCCCTCCACTTT. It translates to CASSPKPTYLLLSNSPLHF.

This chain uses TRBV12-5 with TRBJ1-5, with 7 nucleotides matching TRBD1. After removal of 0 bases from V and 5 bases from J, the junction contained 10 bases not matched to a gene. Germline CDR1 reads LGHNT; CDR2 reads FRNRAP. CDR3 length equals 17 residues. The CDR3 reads CASGLVFKGAWDQPQHF. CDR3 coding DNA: TGTGCTAGTGGTTTGGTATTTAAGGGGGCATGGGATCAGCCCCAGCATTTT.

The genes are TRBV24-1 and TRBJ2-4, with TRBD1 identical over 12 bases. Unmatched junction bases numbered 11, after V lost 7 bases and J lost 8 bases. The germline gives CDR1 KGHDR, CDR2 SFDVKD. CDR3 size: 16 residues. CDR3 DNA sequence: TGTGCCACCAGCTCGGGACAGGGGGCCGGGCGCTACATTCAGTACTTC. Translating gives CATSSGQGAGRYIQYF.

The CDR3: CASSGYRDQPQHF. CDR3 coding DNA: TGTGCCAGCAGTGGGTACAGGGATCAGCCCCAGCATTTT. The chain is built from TRBV2 and TRBJ1-5; perhaps TRBD1 as D (6 bases). Trimming removed 4 bases at V and 5 bases at J, with 9 bases between. The CDR3 consists of 13 residues. The germline CDR1 and CDR2 sequences are SNHLY and FYNNEI.

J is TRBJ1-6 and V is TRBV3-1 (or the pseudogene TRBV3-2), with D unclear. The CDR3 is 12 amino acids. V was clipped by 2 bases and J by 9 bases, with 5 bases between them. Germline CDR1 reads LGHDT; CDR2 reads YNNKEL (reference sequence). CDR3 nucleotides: TGTGCCAGCAGCCAAATCGGTTCACCCCTCCACTTT. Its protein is CASSQIGSPLHF.

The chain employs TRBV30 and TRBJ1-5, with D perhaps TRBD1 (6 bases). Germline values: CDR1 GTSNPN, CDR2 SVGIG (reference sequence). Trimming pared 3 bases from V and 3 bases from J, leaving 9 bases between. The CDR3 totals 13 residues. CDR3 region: CAWSTGFNQPQHF. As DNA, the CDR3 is TGTGCCTGGAGCACAGGGTTCAATCAGCCCCAGCATTTT.

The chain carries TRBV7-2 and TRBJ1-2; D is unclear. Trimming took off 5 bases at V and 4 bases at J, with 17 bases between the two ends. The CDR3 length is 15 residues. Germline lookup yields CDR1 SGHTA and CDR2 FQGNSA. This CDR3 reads CASSERESRGYGYTF. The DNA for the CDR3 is TGTGCCAGCAGCGAAAGGGAGAGCCGGGGCTATGGCTACACCTTC.

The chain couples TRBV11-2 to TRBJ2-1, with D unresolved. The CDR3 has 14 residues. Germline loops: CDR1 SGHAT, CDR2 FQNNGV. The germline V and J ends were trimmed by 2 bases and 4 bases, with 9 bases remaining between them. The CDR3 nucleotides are TGTGCCAGCAGCTTATTAGCCTCTTACAATGAGCAGTTCTTC. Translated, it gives CASSLLASYNEQFF.

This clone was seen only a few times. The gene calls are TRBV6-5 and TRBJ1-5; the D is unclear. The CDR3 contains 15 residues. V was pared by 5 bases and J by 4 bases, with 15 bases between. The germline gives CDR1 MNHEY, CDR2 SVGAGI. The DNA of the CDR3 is TGTGCCAGCAGTCCCCGAGCAAAAATGAATCAGCCCCAGCATTTT. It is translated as CASSPRAKMNQPQHF.

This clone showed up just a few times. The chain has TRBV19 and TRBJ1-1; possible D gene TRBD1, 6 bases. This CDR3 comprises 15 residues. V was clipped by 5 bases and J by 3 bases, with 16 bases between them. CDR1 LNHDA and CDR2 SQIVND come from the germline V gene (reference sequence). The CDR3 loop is CASSSTRGKDTEAFF. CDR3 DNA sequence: TGTGCCAGTAGTTCAACCAGGGGTAAGGACACTGAAGCTTTCTTT.

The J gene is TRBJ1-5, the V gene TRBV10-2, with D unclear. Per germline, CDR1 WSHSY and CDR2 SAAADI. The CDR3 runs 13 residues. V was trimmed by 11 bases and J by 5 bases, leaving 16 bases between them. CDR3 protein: CASSGQPHQPQHF. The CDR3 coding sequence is TGCGCCTCCTCCGGGCAGCCTCATCAGCCCCAGCATTTT.

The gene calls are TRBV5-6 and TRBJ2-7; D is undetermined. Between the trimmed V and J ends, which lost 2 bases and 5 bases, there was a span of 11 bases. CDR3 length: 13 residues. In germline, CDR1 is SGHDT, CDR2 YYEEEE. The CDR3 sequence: CASSFVGINEQYV. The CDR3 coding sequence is TGTGCCAGCAGCTTCGTGGGAATCAACGAGCAGTACGTC.

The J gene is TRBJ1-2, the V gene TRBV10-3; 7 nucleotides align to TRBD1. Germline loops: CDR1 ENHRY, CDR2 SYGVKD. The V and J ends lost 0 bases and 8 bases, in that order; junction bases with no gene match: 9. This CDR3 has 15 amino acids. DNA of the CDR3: TGTGCCATCAGTGAGTCGGGAGGGGGCAGTGGAGGCTACACCTTC. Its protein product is CAISESGGGSGGYTF.

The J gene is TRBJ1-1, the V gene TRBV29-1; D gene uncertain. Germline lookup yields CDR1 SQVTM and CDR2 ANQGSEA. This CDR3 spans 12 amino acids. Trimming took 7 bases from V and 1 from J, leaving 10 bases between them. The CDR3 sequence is CSGGRGNTEAFF. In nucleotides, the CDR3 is TGCAGCGGAGGGCGGGGGAACACTGAAGCTTTCTTT.